This TCR beta chain was documented in a study of tumor-infiltrating lymphocytes in primary liver carcinoma. For the study at large: Stage T1-T3 N0M0 tumors spanned about 4.2 to 11 cm. Study-level points and caveats: Tumor top-250-clone fractions significantly exceeded those of blood (p = 0.039). Compared with tumor region pairs, tumor-adjacent and tumor-blood pairs overlapped less.

Using a constant-region primer together with ProtoScript II reverse transcriptase, TCR beta cDNA was made from about 500 ng of total RNA. The TCR beta library was amplified through three nested multiplex PCR rounds in a modified ARM-PCR procedure. For approximately 9 cycles apiece, the opening two PCR rounds ran with TRBV1-TRBV30 forward primers and a C-beta reverse primer. TCRdb itself ran the multiplex PCR reads through MiXCR, one entry per CDR3 protein. The table lists approximately 330,000 distinct CDR3 sequences, about two thirds of them singletons, with under 8.5% in the top ten. The CDR3 totals 14 residues. Germline V gene sequence: CDR1 SGHAT, CDR2 FQDESV (reference sequence). V was clipped by 5 bases and J by 6 bases; unmatched bases: 9. The blood RNA (from unsorted whole blood) was obtained, and germline DNA was also extracted. This clonotype is deemed medium-sized. What it binds is not known.

The sequence came from a man aged 35 to 55 with primary liver carcinoma and hepatitis B virus infection. The specimen was peripheral blood. V gene TRBV11-1 combines with J gene TRBJ2-7, with 8 bases fitting TRBD1. The CDR3 coding sequence is TGTGCCAGCAGCCCCGGACAGGGTTCAGGCGAGCAGTACTTC. Translated: CASSPGQGSGEQYF.